The text below deals with one T cell receptor (beta chain). Time point reported: peripheral blood 6 weeks after treatment start. V shed 10 bases, J shed 7 bases, and the junction held 6 bases outside the gene matches. Germline V gene lookup returns CDR1 MNHEY and CDR2 SVGAGI. This CDR3 region has 13 residues. Assay: immunoSEQ multiplex PCR; the TCRdb copy retains only in-frame clones and omits some. Among about 110,000 clones listed, 80% to 95% were seen once. The entry originates in a study of PD-L1 blockade in urothelial cancer. Study details: Blood underwent analysis 3 weeks (second dose) and 6 weeks after treatment began.

The material sequenced was PBMCs, taken around atezolizumab (anti-PD-L1) treatment. This chain connects TRBV6-5 to TRBJ2-7; 14 bases line up with TRBD2. This receptor was taken from a man in his fifties or sixties with urothelial cancer. The DNA for the CDR3 is TGTGCCACCTCGACTAGCGGGGGGGTTGAGCAGTACTTC. Its protein product is CATSTSGGVEQYF.